This is a list of T cell receptor beta chains from one sample in a study of blood T cell repertoires in COVID-19. The table came from immunoSEQ multiplex PCR; TCRdb's copy has only in-frame clones and leaves some out. The sample holds approximately 120,000 clones, 75% to 90% seen once. The sequenced material came from peripheral blood. These receptors all stem from a human donor in a cohort sampled during active COVID-19. Both conserved end residues are part of each CDR3. Each record gives: CDR3 length, D gene, J gene, V gene, clone size, CDR3 DNA, CDR3 protein. A D gene is named only where the DNA matches it firmly. For some rows the clone size is stated as once, few or many, or as a class when expanded; others skip it.

CDR3 length: 16
D gene: TRBD2
J gene: TRBJ2-3
V gene: TRBV19
clone size: NA
CDR3 DNA: TGTGCCAGTAGTATAGTCGGCGGGGGGAAAGTAGATACGCAGTATTTT
CDR3 protein: CASSIVGGGKVDTQYF

CDR3 length: 16
D gene: NA
J gene: TRBJ2-6
V gene: TRBV6-1
clone size: NA
CDR3 DNA: TGTGCCAGCAGTGTTACAGGGCTCCCTGGGGCCAACGTCCTGACTTTC
CDR3 protein: CASSVTGLPGANVLTF

CDR3 length: 14
D gene: NA
J gene: TRBJ1-1
V gene: TRBV7-2
clone size: NA
CDR3 DNA: TGTGCCAGCAGCTTAGTCCGTCGCGCGCCTGAAGCTTTCTTT
CDR3 protein: CASSLVRRAPEAFF

CDR3 length: 19
D gene: TRBD1
J gene: TRBJ1-1
V gene: TRBV5-4
clone size: once
CDR3 DNA: TGTGCCAGCAGCAGGCTCCGGGACAGGGGGCGCTTCGGAGTTACTGAAGCTTTCTTT
CDR3 protein: CASSRLRDRGRFGVTEAFF

CDR3 length: 14
D gene: NA
J gene: TRBJ1-1
V gene: TRBV14
clone size: NA
CDR3 DNA: TGTGCCAGCAGCCAGGTCTTCGGTGGCACTGAAGCTTTCTTT
CDR3 protein: CASSQVFGGTEAFF

CDR3 length: 17
D gene: TRBD1
J gene: TRBJ1-2
V gene: TRBV4-1
clone size: NA
CDR3 DNA: TGCGCCAGCAGCCAAGATTGGCGACAGGGGGCAGTCTATGGCTACACCTTC
CDR3 protein: CASSQDWRQGAVYGYTF

CDR3 length: 17
D gene: TRBD2
J gene: TRBJ2-2
V gene: TRBV5-1
clone size: NA
CDR3 DNA: TGCGCCAGCAGCTTGGTGGGACTAGCGGGGCCCACCGGGGAGCTGTTTTTT
CDR3 protein: CASSLVGLAGPTGELFF

CDR3 length: 15
D gene: TRBD1
J gene: TRBJ1-5
V gene: TRBV28
clone size: NA
CDR3 DNA: TGTGCCAGCAGTTCCGCTGGACAGGGGGAAAGGGCCCAGCATTTT
CDR3 protein: CASSSAGQGERAQHF

CDR3 length: 14
D gene: TRBD2
J gene: TRBJ2-2
V gene: TRBV5-1
clone size: NA
CDR3 DNA: TGCGCCAGCCGAGCGGGGGCCTCCACCGGGGAGCTGTTTTTT
CDR3 protein: CASRAGASTGELFF

CDR3 length: 16
D gene: TRBD1
J gene: TRBJ1-6
V gene: TRBV25-1
clone size: NA
CDR3 DNA: TGTGCCAGCAGTGAACTCCACGGGACAGCTAATTCACCCCTCCACTTT
CDR3 protein: CASSELHGTANSPLHF

CDR3 length: 19
D gene: NA
J gene: TRBJ1-5
V gene: TRBV6-1
clone size: NA
CDR3 DNA: TGTGCCAGCAGTGAAGCCCGGTACCGCCGGGGAGTTAGTAATCAGCCCCAGCATTTT
CDR3 protein: CASSEARYRRGVSNQPQHF

CDR3 length: 13
D gene: NA
J gene: TRBJ1-2
V gene: TRBV19
clone size: NA
CDR3 DNA: TGTGCCAGTAGCGCCGGGGGGTGGCTTGACTACACCTTC
CDR3 protein: CASSAGGWLDYTF

CDR3 length: 13
D gene: NA
J gene: TRBJ2-5
V gene: TRBV14
clone size: NA
CDR3 DNA: TGTGCCAGCAGCCAAGGGGCCCAAGAGACCCAGTACTTC
CDR3 protein: CASSQGAQETQYF

CDR3 length: 16
D gene: TRBD2
J gene: TRBJ2-2
V gene: TRBV4-3
clone size: once
CDR3 DNA: TGCGCCAGCAGCCAAGCTCTAGCGGGCAACACCGGGGAGCTGTTTTTT
CDR3 protein: CASSQALAGNTGELFF

CDR3 length: 16
D gene: NA
J gene: TRBJ1-2
V gene: TRBV5-6
clone size: NA
CDR3 DNA: TGTGCCAGCAGCCCCTGGATCCGGGGATCCAACTATGGCTACACCTTC
CDR3 protein: CASSPWIRGSNYGYTF

CDR3 length: 18
D gene: TRBD2
J gene: TRBJ2-2
V gene: TRBV6-4
clone size: NA
CDR3 DNA: TGTGCCAGCAGTGACGTACTAGCGGGAGGCGGGGGCACCGGGGAGCTGTTTTTT
CDR3 protein: CASSDVLAGGGGTGELFF

CDR3 length: 13
D gene: TRBD1
J gene: TRBJ1-2
V gene: TRBV7-9
clone size: NA
CDR3 DNA: TGTGCCAGCAGCCCTTTGGACAGGGGAAGTTACACCTTC
CDR3 protein: CASSPLDRGSYTF

CDR3 length: 12
D gene: TRBD2
J gene: TRBJ2-1
V gene: TRBV3-1/TRBV3-2
clone size: NA
CDR3 DNA: TGTGCCAGCAGCGGACTAGCGAATGAGCAGTTCTTC
CDR3 protein: CASSGLANEQFF

CDR3 length: 14
D gene: NA
J gene: TRBJ2-5
V gene: TRBV11-3
clone size: NA
CDR3 DNA: TGTGCCAGCAGCTTAGACGGGGTCCAAGAGACCCAGTACTTC
CDR3 protein: CASSLDGVQETQYF

CDR3 length: 18
D gene: NA
J gene: TRBJ2-6
V gene: TRBV18
clone size: NA
CDR3 DNA: TGTGCCAGCTCATTGGCCAGGGCTACGTCCTCTGGGGCCAACGTCCTGACTTTC
CDR3 protein: CASSLARATSSGANVLTF

CDR3 length: 16
D gene: TRBD2
J gene: TRBJ2-3
V gene: TRBV5-1
clone size: NA
CDR3 DNA: TGCGCCAGCACCCCGGGGGGGGCCACGAGCACAGATACGCAGTATTTT
CDR3 protein: CASTPGGATSTDTQYF

CDR3 length: 14
D gene: TRBD1
J gene: TRBJ1-2
V gene: TRBV5-6
clone size: NA
CDR3 DNA: TGTGCCAGCAGCCCGGGACAGCGAGACTATGGCTACACCTTC
CDR3 protein: CASSPGQRDYGYTF

CDR3 length: 14
D gene: TRBD1
J gene: TRBJ1-5
V gene: TRBV28
clone size: few
CDR3 DNA: TGTGCCAGCAGTACCGGGACAGGGGGCAAGTCCCAGCATTTT
CDR3 protein: CASSTGTGGKSQHF

CDR3 length: 14
D gene: NA
J gene: TRBJ1-2
V gene: TRBV27
clone size: NA
CDR3 DNA: TGTGCCAGCAGTTTAACGGGGATGTACTATGGCTACACCTTC
CDR3 protein: CASSLTGMYYGYTF

CDR3 length: 14
D gene: TRBD2
J gene: TRBJ2-1
V gene: TRBV28
clone size: NA
CDR3 DNA: TGTGCCAGCTCTACCCGGGAGGGATCGAATGAGCAGTTCTTC
CDR3 protein: CASSTREGSNEQFF

CDR3 length: 16
D gene: NA
J gene: TRBJ1-4
V gene: TRBV15
clone size: NA
CDR3 DNA: TGTGCCACCAGCAGAGATGGGGCGGTGACTAATGAAAAACTGTTTTTT
CDR3 protein: CATSRDGAVTNEKLFF

CDR3 length: 16
D gene: NA
J gene: TRBJ1-1
V gene: TRBV2
clone size: NA
CDR3 DNA: TGTGCCAGCAGTCGGGTTAAGCTCTCCCGAGGCGGTGAAGCTTTCTTT
CDR3 protein: CASSRVKLSRGGEAFF

CDR3 length: 17
D gene: TRBD1
J gene: TRBJ1-2
V gene: TRBV6-2/TRBV6-3
clone size: NA
CDR3 DNA: TGTGCCAGCAGCCCAAGACAGGGGGCGACCAAACTCTATGGCTACACCTTC
CDR3 protein: CASSPRQGATKLYGYTF

CDR3 length: 16
D gene: TRBD1
J gene: TRBJ1-2
V gene: TRBV19
clone size: NA
CDR3 DNA: TGTGCCAGTAGTATAGAGATTCGGGACAGTCTACATGGCTACACCTTC
CDR3 protein: CASSIEIRDSLHGYTF

CDR3 length: 14
D gene: NA
J gene: TRBJ1-2
V gene: TRBV6-5
clone size: NA
CDR3 DNA: TGTGCCAGCAGGGCGGGGAAGGGTCTGGGCGGCTACACCTTC
CDR3 protein: CASRAGKGLGGYTF

CDR3 length: 14
D gene: TRBD2
J gene: TRBJ2-2
V gene: TRBV20-1
clone size: NA
CDR3 DNA: TGCAGTGCTAGTGTTAGCGGGAGGGCCGGGGAGCTGTTTTTT
CDR3 protein: CSASVSGRAGELFF

CDR3 length: 16
D gene: NA
J gene: TRBJ1-6
V gene: TRBV4-3
clone size: NA
CDR3 DNA: TGCGCCAGCAGCCAAGCCCCGCCAGGGCCGCTATCACCCCTCCACTTT
CDR3 protein: CASSQAPPGPLSPLHF

CDR3 length: 15
D gene: NA
J gene: TRBJ1-2
V gene: TRBV5-1
clone size: NA
CDR3 DNA: TGCGCCAGCAGCCCAGAAACCTCAACCTTCTATGGCTACACCTTC
CDR3 protein: CASSPETSTFYGYTF

CDR3 length: 15
D gene: NA
J gene: TRBJ2-7
V gene: TRBV5-4
clone size: NA
CDR3 DNA: TGTGCCAGCAGCTTGAGGGGGGGGATCTCCTACGAGCAGTACTTC
CDR3 protein: CASSLRGGISYEQYF

CDR3 length: 14
D gene: TRBD1
J gene: TRBJ1-6
V gene: TRBV18
clone size: NA
CDR3 DNA: TGTGCCAGCTCACCAACAGGGGATGGCTCACCCCTCCACTTT
CDR3 protein: CASSPTGDGSPLHF

CDR3 length: 13
D gene: NA
J gene: TRBJ1-2
V gene: TRBV10-3
clone size: NA
CDR3 DNA: TGTGCCATCAGTGGCGGACAGAACTATGGCTACACCTTC
CDR3 protein: CAISGGQNYGYTF

CDR3 length: 15
D gene: TRBD2
J gene: TRBJ2-1
V gene: TRBV5-1
clone size: NA
CDR3 DNA: TGCGCCAGCAGCTCTTTGGGACTAGCGGGAGATGAGCAGTTCTTC
CDR3 protein: CASSSLGLAGDEQFF

CDR3 length: 15
D gene: TRBD1
J gene: TRBJ2-6
V gene: TRBV19
clone size: NA
CDR3 DNA: TGTGCCAGTACCCCAGGGGGCTCTGGGGCCAACGTCCTGACTTTC
CDR3 protein: CASTPGGSGANVLTF